The text below deals with one TCR beta chain. V dropped 1 base and J dropped 8; count of bases not matched to a gene: 6. Germline V gives CDR1 LGHNA, CDR2 YSLEER. The CDR3 covers 15 residues. These data come from a study of cytomegalovirus exposure and HLA in healthy donors. The PCR contained 60 Vbeta and 13 Jbeta primers. Sequenced by immunoSEQ multiplex PCR; TCRdb stores in-frame clones only, minus some. This specimen shows 45,000 to 50,000 clones; the ten leading clones hold about a sixth. The origin of this receptor is a male donor in good health and CMV-seronegative. The sequenced material came from PBMCs. The gene calls are TRBV4-3 and TRBJ2-1; 9 positions agree with TRBD1. The DNA for the CDR3 is TGCGCCAGCAGCCAAGCGGGACAGGGTCTCTATGAGCAGTTCTTC. Protein sequence: CASSQAGQGLYEQFF.